The clone carrying this TCR beta chain came up a few times. Antigen unknown. In the source study's methods: What underpinned the distant-metastasis classifier for papillary thyroid cancer was the set of CDR3 differences across clinicopathological groups. TCRdb reanalyzed the PCR reads with MiXCR. The V and J calls follow TCRdb's processing rather than the paper's. Among 15,000 to 20,000 clones, about 22% were seen once, and the ten largest hold 21%. Nobody among the patients had been given any treatment before thyroid surgery. The sample comes from a study of metastatic and nonmetastatic thyroid tumors. The wider study: The study looked at repertoires side by side in blood and in tumor or nodule tissue from malignant and benign thyroid patients. Study results and caveats: Patients with malignant thyroid tumors reportedly had significantly higher TCR beta diversity than those with benign nodules, in blood and tumor.

Trimming removed 1 base from V and 1 base from J; junction bases left unmatched: 3. The CDR3 length is 15 residues. Germline loops: CDR1 SGHVS, CDR2 FQNEAQ. Sequenced sample: adjacent normal tissue. This TCR was sampled from a female donor with papillary thyroid cancer or a benign thyroid nodule (not recorded which). Some clones in this sample may be carry-over from other donors' samples. The chain couples TRBV7-8 to TRBJ2-7; TRBD1 aligns across 8 bases. The DNA for the CDR3 is TGTGCCAGCAGCTTAGGGGGACAGGAGTCCTACGAGCAGTACTTC. Its protein product is CASSLGGQESYEQYF.